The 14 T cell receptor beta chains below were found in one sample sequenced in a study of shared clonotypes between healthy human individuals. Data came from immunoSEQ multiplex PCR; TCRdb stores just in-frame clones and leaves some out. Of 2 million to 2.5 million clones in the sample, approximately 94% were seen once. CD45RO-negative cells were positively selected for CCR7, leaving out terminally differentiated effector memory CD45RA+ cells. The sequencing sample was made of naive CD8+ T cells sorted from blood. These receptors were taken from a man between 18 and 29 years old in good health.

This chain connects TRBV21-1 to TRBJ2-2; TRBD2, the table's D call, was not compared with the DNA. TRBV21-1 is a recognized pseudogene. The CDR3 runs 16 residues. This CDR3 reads CASSRGPGRISGELFF. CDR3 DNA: TGTGCCAGCAGCAGAGGGCCAGGGAGGATATCCGGGGAGCTGTTTTTT.

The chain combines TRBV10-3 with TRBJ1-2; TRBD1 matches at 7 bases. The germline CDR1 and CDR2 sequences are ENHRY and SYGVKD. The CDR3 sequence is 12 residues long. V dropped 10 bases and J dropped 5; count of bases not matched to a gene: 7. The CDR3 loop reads CATGDRRYGYTF. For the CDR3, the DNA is TGTGCCACCGGGGACAGACGATATGGCTACACCTTC.

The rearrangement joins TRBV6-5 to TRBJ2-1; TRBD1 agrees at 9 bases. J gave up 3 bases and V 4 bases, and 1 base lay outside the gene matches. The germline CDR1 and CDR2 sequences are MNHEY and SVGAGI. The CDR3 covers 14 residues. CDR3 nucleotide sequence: TGTGCCAGCAGTTGGGACAGGGACTACAATGAGCAGTTCTTC. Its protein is CASSWDRDYNEQFF.

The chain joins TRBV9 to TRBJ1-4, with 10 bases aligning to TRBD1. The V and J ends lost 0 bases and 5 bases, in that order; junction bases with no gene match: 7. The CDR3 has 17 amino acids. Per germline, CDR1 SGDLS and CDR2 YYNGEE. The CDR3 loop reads CASSVASGTGVNEKLFF. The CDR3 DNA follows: TGTGCCAGCAGCGTAGCTTCCGGGACAGGGGTAAATGAAAAACTGTTTTTT. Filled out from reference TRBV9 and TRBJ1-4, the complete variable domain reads DSGVTQTPKHLITATGQRVTLRCSPRSGDLSVYWYQQSLDQGLQFLIQYYNGEERAKGNILERFSAQQFPDLHSELNLSSLELGDSALYFCASSVASGTGVNEKLFFGSGTQLSVL.

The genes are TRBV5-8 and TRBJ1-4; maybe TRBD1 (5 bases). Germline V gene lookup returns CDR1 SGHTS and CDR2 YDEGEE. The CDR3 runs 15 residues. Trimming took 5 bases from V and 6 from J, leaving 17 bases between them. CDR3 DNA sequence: TGTGCCAGCAGATACCGCAGGGAGATGGATGAAAAACTGTTTTTT. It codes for CASRYRREMDEKLFF.

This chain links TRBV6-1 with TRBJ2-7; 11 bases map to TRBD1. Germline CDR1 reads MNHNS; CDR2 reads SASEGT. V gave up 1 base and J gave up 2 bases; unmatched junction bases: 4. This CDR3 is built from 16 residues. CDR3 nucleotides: TGTGCCAGCAGTGAAGGCTCGGGACAGGGGGCCTACGAGCAGTACTTC. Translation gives CASSEGSGQGAYEQYF.

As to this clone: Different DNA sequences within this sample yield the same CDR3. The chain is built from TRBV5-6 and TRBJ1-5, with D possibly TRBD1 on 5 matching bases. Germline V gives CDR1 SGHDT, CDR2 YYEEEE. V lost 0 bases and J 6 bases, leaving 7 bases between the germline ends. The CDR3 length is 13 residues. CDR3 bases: TGTGCCAGCAGCTTGGGGCAGGGTCAGCCCCAGCATTTT. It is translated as CASSLGQGQPQHF.

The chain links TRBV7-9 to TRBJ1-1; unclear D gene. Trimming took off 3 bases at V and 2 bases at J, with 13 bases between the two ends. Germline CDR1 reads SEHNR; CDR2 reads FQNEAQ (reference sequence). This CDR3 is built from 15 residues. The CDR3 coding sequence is TGTGCCAGCAGCTTTGGTACGGCCACTAACACTGAAGCTTTCTTT. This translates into CASSFGTATNTEAFF.

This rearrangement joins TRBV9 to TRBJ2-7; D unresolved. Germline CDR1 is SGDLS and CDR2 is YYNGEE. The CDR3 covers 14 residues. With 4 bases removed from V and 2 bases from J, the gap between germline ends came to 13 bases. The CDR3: CASSLQAEPYEQYF. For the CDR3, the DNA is TGTGCCAGCAGCCTCCAGGCGGAGCCCTACGAGCAGTACTTC.

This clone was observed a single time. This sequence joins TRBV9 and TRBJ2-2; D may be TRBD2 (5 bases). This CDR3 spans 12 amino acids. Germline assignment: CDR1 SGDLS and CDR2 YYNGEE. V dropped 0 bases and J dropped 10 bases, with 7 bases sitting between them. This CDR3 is CASSVGGLELFF. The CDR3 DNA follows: TGTGCCAGCAGCGTAGGAGGGTTGGAGCTGTTTTTT. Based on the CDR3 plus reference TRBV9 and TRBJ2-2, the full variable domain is DSGVTQTPKHLITATGQRVTLRCSPRSGDLSVYWYQQSLDQGLQFLIQYYNGEERAKGNILERFSAQQFPDLHSELNLSSLELGDSALYFCASSVGGLELFFGEGSRLTVL.

CDR3 loop: CASSLAAGLAGLDKFF. The CDR3 bases are TGTGCCAGCAGCTTAGCGGCGGGACTAGCGGGATTAGATAAGTTCTTC. The genes are TRBV7-8 and TRBJ2-1; 13 positions match TRBD2. The CDR3 spans 16 residues. CDR1 is SGHVS, CDR2 FQNEAQ, per germline. Trimming took 0 bases from V and 14 from J; bases not matched to a gene: 10. Looking up the rest from reference TRBV7-8 and TRBJ2-1 gives the full variable domain: GAGVSQSPRYKVAKRGQDVALRCDPISGHVSLFWYQQALGQGPEFLTYFQNEAQLDKSGLPSDRFFAERPEGSVSTLKIQRTQQEDSAVYLCASSLAAGLAGLDKFFGPGTRLTVL.

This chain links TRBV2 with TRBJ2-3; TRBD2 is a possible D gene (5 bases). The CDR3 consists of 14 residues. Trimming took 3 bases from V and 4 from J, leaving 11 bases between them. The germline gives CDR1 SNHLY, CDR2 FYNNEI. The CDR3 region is CASSDTIGADTQYF. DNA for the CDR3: TGTGCCAGCAGTGACACAATCGGGGCAGATACGCAGTATTTT.

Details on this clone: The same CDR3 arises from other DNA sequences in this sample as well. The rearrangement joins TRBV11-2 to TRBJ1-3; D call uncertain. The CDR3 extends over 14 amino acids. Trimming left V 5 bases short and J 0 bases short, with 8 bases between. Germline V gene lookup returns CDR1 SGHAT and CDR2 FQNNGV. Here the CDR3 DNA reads TGTGCCAGCAGCCTTTTGAGCTCTGGAAACACCATATATTTT. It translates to CASSLLSSGNTIYF.

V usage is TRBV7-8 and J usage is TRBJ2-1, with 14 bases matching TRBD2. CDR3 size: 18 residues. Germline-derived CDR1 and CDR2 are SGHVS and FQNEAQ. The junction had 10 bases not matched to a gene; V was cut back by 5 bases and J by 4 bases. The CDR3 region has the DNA TGTGCCAGCAGCACGGGACTAGCGGGGGCCGGGACTTACAATGAGCAGTTCTTC. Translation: CASSTGLAGAGTYNEQFF.